This T cell receptor beta chain was sequenced for a study of T cells in Graves' hyperthyroidism and ophthalmopathy. Whole-study findings and limits: Ophthalmopathy and stable hyperthyroidism were separated by a 13 V-J model. The blood repertoire included most of the expanded thyroid clonotypes above 0.001.

It was uncontrolled infection, other autoimmune disease, pregnancy or lactation that excluded patients. Germline V gene sequence: CDR1 SNHLY, CDR2 FYNNEI. V lost 5 bases and J lost 7; bases outside the gene matches: 15. CDR3 length equals 18 residues. Regions amplified from RNA transcripts were the TCR beta CDR3 regions. The HTBI primer set served for first-round RT-PCR of the TCR CDR3. TCRdb independently ran MiXCR on the multiplex PCR reads; one entry per CDR3 protein. Found here are 560,000 or so distinct CDR3 sequences, around 46% of them singletons; the top ten hold roughly 8.2%. Remarks on this clonotype: Its target is not known.

The sequencing input was peripheral blood or thyroid tissue (not recorded which). V is TRBV2 and J is TRBJ1-6; 9 bases are a match to TRBD1. The sequence derives from a woman between 18 and 29 years old with Graves' hyperthyroidism. CDR3 residues: CASSNPSVGQGWNSPLHF. Written as DNA, the CDR3 is TGTGCCAGCAGTAATCCGTCCGTAGGACAGGGGTGGAATTCACCCCTCCACTTT.